This T cell receptor (beta chain) was documented in a study of identical twins. One entry per CDR3 protein, called by TCRdb with MiXCR from the 5' RACE reads. The sample lists 350,000 to 600,000 distinct CDR3 sequences, 14% occurring once. This clonotype was counted only a few times. The V gene's germline CDR1 is SGHRS and CDR2 YFSETQ. This CDR3 spans 15 amino acids. V gave up 2 bases and J gave up 7 bases, with 13 bases separating them. The same sample was also used in a study of yellow fever vaccine responses in identical twins.

The TCR was taken from a woman younger than 30 in good health. The specimen was CD4+ T cells sorted from blood. This chain joins TRBV5-1 and TRBJ1-6; the D gene is possibly TRBD1 (6 bases). CDR3 in amino acids: CASSLAGERNSPLHF. CDR3 DNA: TGCGCCAGCAGCTTAGCAGGGGAACGGAATTCACCCCTCCACTTT. Full variable domain (outside the CDR3, taken from reference TRBV5-1 and TRBJ1-6): KAGVTQTPRYLIKTRGQQVTLSCSPISGHRSVSWYQQTPGQGLQFLFEYFSETQRNKGNFPGRFSGRQFSNSRSEMNVSTLELGDSALYLCASSLAGERNSPLHFGNGTRLTVT.